Below are 5 T cell receptor beta chains sequenced from a single sample in a study of blood T cell repertoires in COVID-19. This table comes from immunoSEQ multiplex PCR, and its TCRdb copy is limited to in-frame clones, with some not included. The sample holds some 200,000 clones; about 85% are singletons and the top ten take roughly 4.6%. The sequenced sample consisted of peripheral blood. The receptors stem from a woman aged 55 to 70 who had recovered from COVID-19.

The chain combines TRBV5-1 with TRBJ2-3; 12 bases align to TRBD2. CDR1 is SGHRS, CDR2 YFSETQ, per germline. The V gene end was trimmed by 4 bases and the J gene end by 2 bases; junction bases not matched to a gene: 5. The CDR3 has 16 residues. The DNA for the CDR3 is TGCGCCAGCAGCCCCCCTAGCGGGGGGGTCACAGATACGCAGTATTTT. Translating it yields CASSPPSGGVTDTQYF. The full variable domain, completed using reference TRBV5-1 and TRBJ2-3, is KAGVTQTPRYLIKTRGQQVTLSCSPISGHRSVSWYQQTPGQGLQFLFEYFSETQRNKGNFPGRFSGRQFSNSRSEMNVSTLELGDSALYLCASSPPSGGVTDTQYFGPGTRLTVL.

The count of this clone is one. The V call is TRBV14, the J call TRBJ2-7, with 7 bases lining up with TRBD1. The CDR3 length is 15 residues. CDR1 is SGHDN and CDR2 is FVKESK in the germline V gene. Germline trimming cut 2 bases from V and 2 bases from J; bases unmatched to any gene: 6. The chain's CDR3 is CASSQRQGPPYEQYF. CDR3 DNA: TGTGCCAGCAGCCAAAGACAGGGTCCCCCCTACGAGCAGTACTTC.

This chain links TRBV5-6 with TRBJ1-2; TRBD1 matches at 8 bases. This CDR3 has 13 residues. Germline V gives CDR1 SGHDT, CDR2 YYEEEE. The J segment lost 2 bases and the V segment lost 3 bases, leaving 0 bases of the junction unmatched. The CDR3 protein is CASSWTGNYGYTF. CDR3 DNA sequence: TGTGCCAGCAGCTGGACAGGGAACTATGGCTACACCTTC.

The V gene is TRBV2, the J gene TRBJ1-1, with D uncertain. V was clipped by 9 bases and J by 0 bases, with 23 bases between them. This CDR3 has 17 amino acids. Germline assignment: CDR1 SNHLY and CDR2 FYNNEI. The CDR3 is CARQREGGSSLNTEAFF. The CDR3 DNA is TGTGCCAGACAGAGGGAAGGAGGGTCCAGCTTGAACACTGAAGCTTTCTTT.

This CDR3 reads CASSIVQGPDGYTF. CDR3 DNA sequence: TGTGCCAGTAGTATCGTACAGGGGCCCGACGGCTACACCTTC. The chain couples TRBV19 to TRBJ1-2; 7 bases align to TRBD1. Germline loops: CDR1 LNHDA, CDR2 SQIVND (reference sequence). The CDR3 runs to 14 residues. V was clipped by 3 bases and J by 8 bases; unmatched bases: 9.